This T cell receptor beta chain derives from a study of technical replicates of blood from a handful of donors. Produced via immunoSEQ multiplex PCR; TCRdb's table is partial and in-frame only. The sample lists 65,000 to 85,000 clones, around 92% seen once, with approximately 0.35% in the top ten. Germline V CDR1 and CDR2: MGHRA, YSYEKL. The CDR3 covers 11 residues. The V end lost 1 base, the J end lost 10 bases, and 5 bases lay between the germline ends. The J gene is TRBJ2-1, the V gene TRBV4-1; D is ambiguous. The TCR originated in a human donor in good health. Sequencing input: T cells isolated from PBMCs. DNA of the CDR3: TGCGCCAGCAGCCAAGTGCAGGAGCAGTTCTTC. Its translation: CASSQVQEQFF.